This T cell receptor (beta chain) was sequenced during a study of blood T cells in healthy people across ages. Trimming removed 4 bases from V and 7 bases from J; junction bases left unmatched: 5. The CDR3 is 15 residues long. Germline-derived CDR1 and CDR2 are KGHDR and SFDVKD. Regarding the study as a whole: It was found that TCR beta diversity correlated strongly with the percentage of naive T cells. Any changes in expanded clonotypes were possibly confounded, as donor CMV status remained unknown. Unsorted PBMCs blocked a conclusive comparison of naive and antigen-experienced cells.

Sample-barcoded 5' priming and a J-beta primer mix drove a second PCR of 7 to 11 cycles. Every cDNA was tagged by a template-switch adaptor with 12 random nucleotides. TCRdb processed the 5' RACE reads anew with MiXCR; each CDR3 protein has one entry. The sample lists 1.5 million to 2 million distinct CDR3 sequences, 28% occurring once. About this clonotype: Its cognate antigen is unknown.

J is TRBJ2-1 and V is TRBV24-1, with 11 positions matching TRBD1. The sequenced sample was blood. This receptor was obtained from a woman aged 25 to 39 in good health. CDR3 in amino acids: CATSDRTGGRNEQFF. In DNA form, the CDR3 reads TGTGCCACCAGTGACCGGACAGGGGGCAGGAATGAGCAGTTCTTC.